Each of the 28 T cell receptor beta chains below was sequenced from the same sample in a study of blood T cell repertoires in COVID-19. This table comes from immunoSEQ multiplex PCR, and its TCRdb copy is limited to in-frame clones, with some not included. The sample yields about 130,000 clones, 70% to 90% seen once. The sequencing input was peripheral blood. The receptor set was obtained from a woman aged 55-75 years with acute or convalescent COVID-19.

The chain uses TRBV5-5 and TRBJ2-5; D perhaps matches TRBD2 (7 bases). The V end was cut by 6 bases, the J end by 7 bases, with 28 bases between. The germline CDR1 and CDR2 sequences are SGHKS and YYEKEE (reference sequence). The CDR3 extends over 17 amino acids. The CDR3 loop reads CASTPGSTSRGRGTQYF. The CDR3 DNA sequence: TGTGCCAGCACCCCGGGCTCGACTAGCCGGGGGCGGGGGACCCAGTACTTC.

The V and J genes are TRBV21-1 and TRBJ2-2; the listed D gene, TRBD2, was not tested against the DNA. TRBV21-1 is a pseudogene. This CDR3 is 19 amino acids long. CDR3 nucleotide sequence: TGTGCCAGCAGAGGGCCTGGGACTAGCGGGAGCATGTGCACCGGGGAGCTGTTTTTT. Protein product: CASRGPGTSGSMCTGELFF.

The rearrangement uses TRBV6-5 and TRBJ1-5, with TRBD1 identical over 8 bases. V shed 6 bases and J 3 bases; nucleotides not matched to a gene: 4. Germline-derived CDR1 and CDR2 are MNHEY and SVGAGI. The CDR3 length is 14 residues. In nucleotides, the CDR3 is TGTGCCAGCAGAGGACAGGGCTACAATCAGCCCCAGCATTTT. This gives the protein CASRGQGYNQPQHF.

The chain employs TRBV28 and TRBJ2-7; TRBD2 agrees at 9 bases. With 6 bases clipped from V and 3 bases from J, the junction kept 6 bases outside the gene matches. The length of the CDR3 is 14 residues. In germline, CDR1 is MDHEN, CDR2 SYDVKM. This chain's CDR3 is CASRFSGSLYEQYF. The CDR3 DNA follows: TGTGCCAGCAGATTTAGCGGGAGTCTCTACGAGCAGTACTTC.

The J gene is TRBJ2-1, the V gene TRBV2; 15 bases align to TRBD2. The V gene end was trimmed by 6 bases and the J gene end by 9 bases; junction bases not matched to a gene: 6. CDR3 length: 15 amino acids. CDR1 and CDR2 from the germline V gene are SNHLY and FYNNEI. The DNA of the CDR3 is TGTGCCAGCAGGAAAGGGACTAGCGGGAGGTCTGAGCAGTTCTTC. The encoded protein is CASRKGTSGRSEQFF.

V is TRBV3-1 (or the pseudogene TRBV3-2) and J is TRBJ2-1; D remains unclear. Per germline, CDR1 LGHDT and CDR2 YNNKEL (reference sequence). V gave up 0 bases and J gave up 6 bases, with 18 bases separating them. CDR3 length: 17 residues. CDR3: CASSQELVGFRSNEQFF. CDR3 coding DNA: TGTGCCAGCAGCCAAGAGCTGGTCGGATTTAGGAGCAATGAGCAGTTCTTC.

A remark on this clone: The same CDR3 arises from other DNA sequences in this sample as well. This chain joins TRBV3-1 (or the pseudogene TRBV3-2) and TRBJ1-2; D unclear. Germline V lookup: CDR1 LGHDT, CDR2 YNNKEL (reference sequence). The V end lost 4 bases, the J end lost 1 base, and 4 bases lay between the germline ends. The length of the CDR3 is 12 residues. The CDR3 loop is CASSPGNYGYTF. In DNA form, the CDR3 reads TGTGCCAGCAGCCCCGGTAACTATGGCTACACCTTC.

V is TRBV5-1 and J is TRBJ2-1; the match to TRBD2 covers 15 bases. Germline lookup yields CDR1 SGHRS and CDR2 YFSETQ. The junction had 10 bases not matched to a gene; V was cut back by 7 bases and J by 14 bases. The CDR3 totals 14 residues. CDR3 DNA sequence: TGCGCCAGCGGACTTGGGACTAGCGGGAGGAGAGAGTTCTTC. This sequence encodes CASGLGTSGRREFF.

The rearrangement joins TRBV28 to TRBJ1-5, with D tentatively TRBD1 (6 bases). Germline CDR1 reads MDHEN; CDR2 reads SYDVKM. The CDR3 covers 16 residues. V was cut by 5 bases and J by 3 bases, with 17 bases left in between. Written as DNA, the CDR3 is TGTGCCAGCAGTCCGCAGACAGGTGCTTCCAATCAGCCCCAGCATTTT. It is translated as CASSPQTGASNQPQHF.

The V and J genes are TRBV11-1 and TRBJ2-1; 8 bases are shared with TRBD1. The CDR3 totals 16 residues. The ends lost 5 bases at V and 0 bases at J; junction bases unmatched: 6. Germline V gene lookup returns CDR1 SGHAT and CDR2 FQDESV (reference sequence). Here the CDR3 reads CASSPTGGSSYNEQFF. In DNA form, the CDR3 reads TGTGCCAGCAGCCCCACAGGGGGGAGCTCCTACAATGAGCAGTTCTTC.

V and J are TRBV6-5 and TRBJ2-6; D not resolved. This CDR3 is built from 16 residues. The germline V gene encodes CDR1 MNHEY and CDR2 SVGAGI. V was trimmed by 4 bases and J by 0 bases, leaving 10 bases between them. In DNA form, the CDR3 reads TGTGCCAGCAGTTTCCTACAGTTCTCTGGGGCCAACGTCCTGACTTTC. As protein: CASSFLQFSGANVLTF.

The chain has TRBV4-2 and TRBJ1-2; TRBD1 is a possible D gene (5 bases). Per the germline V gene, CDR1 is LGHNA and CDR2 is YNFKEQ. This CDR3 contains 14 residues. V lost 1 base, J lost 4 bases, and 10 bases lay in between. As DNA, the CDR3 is TGTGCCAGCAGCCAAGGGGAGGGGACCTATGGCTACACCTTC. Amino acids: CASSQGEGTYGYTF.

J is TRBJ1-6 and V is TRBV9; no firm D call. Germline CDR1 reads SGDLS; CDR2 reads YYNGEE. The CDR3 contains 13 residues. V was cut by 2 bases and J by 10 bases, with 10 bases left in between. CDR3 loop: CASSVGRNSPLHF. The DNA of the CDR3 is TGTGCCAGCAGCGTTGGGAGGAACTCACCCCTCCACTTT.

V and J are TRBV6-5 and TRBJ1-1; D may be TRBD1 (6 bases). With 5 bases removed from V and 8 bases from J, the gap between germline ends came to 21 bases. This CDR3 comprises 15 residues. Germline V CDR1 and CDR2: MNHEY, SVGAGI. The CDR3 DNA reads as TGTGCCAGCAGTCATCCCACGACAGGTCAGATCGAAGCTTTCTTT. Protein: CASSHPTTGQIEAFF.

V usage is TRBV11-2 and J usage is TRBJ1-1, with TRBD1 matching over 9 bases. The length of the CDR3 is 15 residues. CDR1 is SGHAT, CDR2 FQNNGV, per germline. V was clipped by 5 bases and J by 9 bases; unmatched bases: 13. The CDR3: CASSPKLGQGPQAFF. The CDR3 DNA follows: TGTGCCAGCAGCCCAAAGCTGGGACAGGGTCCCCAAGCTTTCTTT.

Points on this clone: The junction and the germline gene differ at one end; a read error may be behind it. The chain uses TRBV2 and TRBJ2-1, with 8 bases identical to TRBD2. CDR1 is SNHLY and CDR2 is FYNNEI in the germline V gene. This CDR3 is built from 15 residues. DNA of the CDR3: TGTGCCAGCAGGGATGGGACTAGTGGCTACAGTGAGCAGTTCTTC. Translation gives CASRDGTSGYSEQFF.

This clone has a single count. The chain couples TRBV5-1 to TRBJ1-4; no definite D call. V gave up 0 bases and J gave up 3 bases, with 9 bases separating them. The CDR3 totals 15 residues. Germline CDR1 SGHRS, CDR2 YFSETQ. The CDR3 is CASSLAAAANEKLFF. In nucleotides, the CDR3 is TGCGCCAGCAGCTTGGCGGCAGCGGCTAATGAAAAACTGTTTTTT.

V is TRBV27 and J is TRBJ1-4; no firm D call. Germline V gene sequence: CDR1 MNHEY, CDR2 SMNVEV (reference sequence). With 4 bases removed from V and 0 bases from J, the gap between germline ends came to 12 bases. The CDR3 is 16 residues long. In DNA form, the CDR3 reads TGTGCCAGCAGTTCCACATTTCGTCCAACTAATGAAAAACTGTTTTTT. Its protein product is CASSSTFRPTNEKLFF.

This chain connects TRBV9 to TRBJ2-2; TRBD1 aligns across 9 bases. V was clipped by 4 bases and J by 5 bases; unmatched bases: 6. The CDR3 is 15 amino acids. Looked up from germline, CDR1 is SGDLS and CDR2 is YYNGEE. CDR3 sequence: CASSSGTGWTGELFF. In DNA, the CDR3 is TGTGCCAGCAGCTCCGGGACAGGGTGGACCGGGGAGCTGTTTTTT.

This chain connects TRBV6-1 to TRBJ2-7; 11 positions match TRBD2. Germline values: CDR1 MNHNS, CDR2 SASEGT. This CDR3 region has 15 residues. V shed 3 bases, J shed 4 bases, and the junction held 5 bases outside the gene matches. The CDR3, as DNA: TGTGCCAGCAGTGACCAACTAGCGGGGGCTTACGAGCAGTACTTC. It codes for CASSDQLAGAYEQYF.

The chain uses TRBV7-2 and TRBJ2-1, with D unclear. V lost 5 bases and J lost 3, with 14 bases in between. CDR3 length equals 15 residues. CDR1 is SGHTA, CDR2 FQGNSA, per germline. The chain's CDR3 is CASSPPSGDYNEQFF. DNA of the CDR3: TGTGCCAGCAGCCCCCCCTCGGGTGACTACAATGAGCAGTTCTTC.

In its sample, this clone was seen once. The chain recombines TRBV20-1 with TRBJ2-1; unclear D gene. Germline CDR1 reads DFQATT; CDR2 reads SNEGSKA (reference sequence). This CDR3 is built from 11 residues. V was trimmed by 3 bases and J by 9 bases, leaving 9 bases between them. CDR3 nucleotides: TGCAGTGCTAGCTATAGTGCTGAGCAGTTCTTC. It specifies CSASYSAEQFF.

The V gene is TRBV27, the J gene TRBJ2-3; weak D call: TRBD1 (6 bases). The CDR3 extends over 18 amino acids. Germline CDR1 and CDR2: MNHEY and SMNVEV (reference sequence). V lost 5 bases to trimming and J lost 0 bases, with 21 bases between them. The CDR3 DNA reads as TGTGCCAGCAGTAACTTCGGGACAACCCAAACTAGCACAGATACGCAGTATTTT. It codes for CASSNFGTTQTSTDTQYF.

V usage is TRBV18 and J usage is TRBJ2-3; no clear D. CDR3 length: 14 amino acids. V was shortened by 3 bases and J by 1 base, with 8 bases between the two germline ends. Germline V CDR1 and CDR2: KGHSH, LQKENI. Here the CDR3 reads CASSPSPRTDTQYF. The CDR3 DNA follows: TGTGCCAGCTCACCGTCTCCCCGCACAGATACGCAGTATTTT. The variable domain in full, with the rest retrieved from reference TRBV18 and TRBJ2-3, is NAGVMQNPRHLVRRRGQEARLRCSPMKGHSHVYWYRQLPEEGLKFMVYLQKENIIDESGMPKERFSAEFPKEGPSILRIQQVVRGDSAAYFCASSPSPRTDTQYFGPGTRLTVL.

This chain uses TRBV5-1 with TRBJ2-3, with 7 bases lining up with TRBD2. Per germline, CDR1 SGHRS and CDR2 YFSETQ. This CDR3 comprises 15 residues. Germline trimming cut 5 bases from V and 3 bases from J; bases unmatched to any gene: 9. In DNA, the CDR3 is TGCGCCAGCAGAGCTCTCGCGGGAGTTACAGATACGCAGTATTTT. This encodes CASRALAGVTDTQYF.

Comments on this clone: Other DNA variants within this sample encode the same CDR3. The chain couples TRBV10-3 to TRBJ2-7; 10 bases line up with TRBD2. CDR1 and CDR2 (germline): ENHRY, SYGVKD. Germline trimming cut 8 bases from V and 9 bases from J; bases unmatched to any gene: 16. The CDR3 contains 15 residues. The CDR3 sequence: CAIRGGASGSYVQYF. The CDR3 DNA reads TGTGCCATCCGGGGGGGGGCTAGCGGGAGTTATGTGCAGTACTTC.

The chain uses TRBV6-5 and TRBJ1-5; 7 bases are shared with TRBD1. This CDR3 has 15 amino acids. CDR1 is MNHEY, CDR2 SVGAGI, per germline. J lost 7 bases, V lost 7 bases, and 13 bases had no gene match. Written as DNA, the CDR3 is TGTGCCAGCAACCTTGACAGGGTTGTCATCCAGCCCCAGCATTTT. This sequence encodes CASNLDRVVIQPQHF.

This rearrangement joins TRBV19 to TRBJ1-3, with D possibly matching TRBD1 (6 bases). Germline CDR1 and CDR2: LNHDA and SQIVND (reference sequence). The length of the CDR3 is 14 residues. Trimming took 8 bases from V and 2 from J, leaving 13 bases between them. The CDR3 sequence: CASRLQGAGNTIYF. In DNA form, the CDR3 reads TGTGCCAGTCGATTACAGGGAGCTGGAAACACCATATATTTT.